One sample yielded the 31 T cell receptor beta chains listed below, sequenced in a study of regulatory T cells in long-lasting Graves disease. Stated time point: persistent/refractory GD, antithyroid drugs over 5 years with positive TRAb. Isolated PBMC RNA provided the starting material for the TCR library. Construction of the TCR beta libraries employed iRepertoire HTBI primers in conjunction with Arm-PCR of CDR3 regions. MiXCR, run by TCRdb on the multiplex PCR reads, gives a single entry per CDR3 protein. The data hold 400,000 to 500,000 distinct CDR3 sequences, with roughly 23% observed a single time. The sequencing used peripheral blood mononuclear cells (PBMCs), collected when the disease was refractory, from a patient treated with antithyroid drugs. The receptors shown here come from a female donor with Graves disease.

This clonotype appeared many times. The chain recombines TRBV28 with TRBJ2-7, with 9 bases matching TRBD1. CDR3 length equals 16 residues. Germline CDR1 and CDR2: MDHEN and SYDVKM. The V segment lost 3 bases and the J segment 5 bases; nucleotides outside the gene matches: 11. The CDR3 reads CASSFPGWTGENEQYF. CDR3 DNA: TGTGCCAGCAGTTTCCCCGGTTGGACAGGGGAGAACGAGCAGTACTTC.

In its sample, this clonotype was seen a few times. V is TRBV20-1 and J is TRBJ1-2, with 8 bases lining up with TRBD1. The CDR3 is 15 residues long. Germline V gene data show CDR1 as DFQATT and CDR2 as SNEGSKA (reference sequence). The junction had 11 bases not matched to a gene; V was cut back by 4 bases and J by 4 bases. This CDR3 reads CSANYNTGTGYGYTF. The CDR3 DNA sequence: TGCAGTGCTAACTATAACACCGGGACAGGCTATGGCTACACCTTC.

For this clonotype: The junction shows a germline mismatch at one end, possibly a read error. The rearrangement links TRBV12-3 or TRBV12-4 to TRBJ2-7; D remains unclear. This CDR3 region has 11 residues. CDR3: CARRTSYEQYF. The CDR3, as DNA: TGTGCCCGCAGAACGTCCTACGAGCAGTACTTC.

This clonotype was observed a few times. The V gene is TRBV20-1, the J gene TRBJ2-2; perhaps TRBD1 as D (5 bases). The length of the CDR3 is 16 residues. Germline V gene lookup returns CDR1 DFQATT and CDR2 SNEGSKA (reference sequence). Deletions cut 0 bases from V and 0 bases from J, with 11 bases between. CDR3 in DNA: TGCAGTGCTAGAGATCGAGAGACAGCGAACACCGGGGAGCTGTTTTTT. The encoded protein is CSARDRETANTGELFF.

This clonotype was recorded at least ten times. This chain uses TRBV3-1 with TRBJ2-5; D gene uncertain. CDR3 length: 17 amino acids. V gave up 3 bases and J gave up 3 bases, with 20 bases separating them. Germline loops: CDR1 LGHDT, CDR2 YNNKEL (reference sequence). This chain's CDR3 is CASSQEVSRLSKETQYF. CDR3 sequence (DNA): TGTGCCAGCAGCCAGGAAGTGTCAAGACTGTCCAAAGAGACCCAGTACTTC.

This clonotype showed up just once. The V gene is TRBV20-1, the J gene TRBJ1-5, with no clear D. Germline CDR1 and CDR2: DFQATT and SNEGSKA (reference sequence). The CDR3 is made up of 14 amino acids. Deletions cut 0 bases from V and 0 bases from J, with 6 bases between. The CDR3 DNA follows: TGCAGTGCTAGAGATTTACATAGCAATCAGCCCCAGCATTTT. The encoded protein is CSARDLHSNQPQHF.

A single count supports this clonotype. The chain carries TRBV4-1 and TRBJ1-1; possible D gene TRBD1, 5 bases. The CDR3 is 13 amino acids. V lost 2 bases and J 8 bases, leaving 12 bases between the germline ends. The germline V gene has CDR1 MGHRA and CDR2 YSYEKL. The CDR3 DNA follows: TGCGCCAGCAGCCAACTCGGGGGATCCGAAGCTTTCTTT. It is translated as CASSQLGGSEAFF.

This clonotype was seen at least ten times. V usage is TRBV12-3 or TRBV12-4 and J usage is TRBJ1-1; D is unresolved. V lost 6 bases and J 5 bases, leaving 16 bases between the germline ends. The CDR3 totals 14 residues. This CDR3 is CASRTSLLGTEAFF. CDR3 bases: TGTGCCAGCAGGACCTCCCTCTTGGGGACTGAAGCTTTCTTT.

The J gene is TRBJ2-5, the V gene TRBV7-2; 11 bases agree with TRBD2. The CDR3 is 15 residues long. Germline-derived CDR1 and CDR2 are SGHTA and FQGNSA. The trim removed 4 bases at V and 5 bases at J, leaving 6 bases unmatched. The CDR3 coding sequence is TGTGCCAGCAGCTCTACTAGCGGGAGTGGGGAGACCCAGTACTTC. This sequence encodes CASSSTSGSGETQYF.

The V and J genes are TRBV19 and TRBJ1-2, with D perhaps TRBD1 (5 bases). Trimming removed 4 bases from V and 5 bases from J, with 11 bases in between. The CDR3 length is 13 residues. The germline CDR1 and CDR2 sequences are LNHDA and SQIVND (reference sequence). The CDR3 DNA is TGTGCCAGTAGTAACCCGCAGGGATATGGCTACACCTTC. It codes for CASSNPQGYGYTF.

This clonotype was recorded at least ten times. The CDR3, as DNA: TGCAGTGCTACGGTGAGGGAGACCCAGTACTTC. Encoded protein: CSATVRETQYF. V usage is TRBV20-1 and J usage is TRBJ2-5; D gene uncertain. Trimming took 4 bases from V and 5 from J, leaving 8 bases between them. The CDR3 is 11 residues long. Germline-derived CDR1 and CDR2 are DFQATT and SNEGSKA (reference sequence).

Remarks on this clonotype: Sequence at one end of the junction differs from germline and may be a read error. V gene TRBV28 combines with J gene TRBJ2-7, with 8 positions matching TRBD1. Germline loops: CDR1 MDHEN, CDR2 SYDVKM. This CDR3 is built from 18 residues. The CDR3 DNA follows: TGTGCCGGCAGTTTTCGACAGGGGTGGGAAGCGGCCTCCTACGAGCAGTACTTC. Translating gives CAGSFRQGWEAASYEQYF.

The chain uses TRBV6-1 and TRBJ2-5; no clear D gene. CDR3 length equals 14 residues. V was cut by 1 base and J by 5 bases, with 11 bases left in between. Germline V CDR1 and CDR2: MNHNS, SASEGT. As DNA, the CDR3 is TGTGCCAGCAGTGAAGAGGGCGGACGGGAGACCCAGTACTTC. As protein: CASSEEGGRETQYF.

The rearrangement links TRBV7-9 to TRBJ2-7, with 7 bases that match TRBD2. The CDR3 sequence is 17 residues long. V was clipped by 1 base and J by 2 bases; unmatched bases: 11. Per germline, CDR1 SEHNR and CDR2 FQNEAQ (reference sequence). The CDR3 region is CASSLGTGTTRAYEQYF. Written as DNA, the CDR3 is TGTGCCAGCAGCTTAGGGACCGGGACTACCCGCGCCTACGAGCAGTACTTC.

This clonotype has ten or more counts. The V and J genes are TRBV28 and TRBJ1-6; D unclear. The length of the CDR3 is 13 residues. Germline V gives CDR1 MDHEN, CDR2 SYDVKM. Trimming left V 4 bases short and J 4 bases short, with 5 bases between. CDR3 sequence: CASSWGYNSPLHF. CDR3 nucleotides: TGTGCCAGCAGTTGGGGATATAATTCACCCCTCCACTTT.

The sample holds a few counts of this clonotype. The gene calls are TRBV30 and TRBJ1-4; 8 positions match TRBD1. The CDR3 is 16 amino acids. Unmatched junction bases numbered 11, after V lost 1 base and J lost 7 bases. Germline CDR1 GTSNPN, CDR2 SVGIG (reference sequence). The CDR3 region is CAWSGNGRTGFEKLFF. The CDR3 DNA reads as TGTGCCTGGAGTGGAAACGGGCGGACAGGGTTTGAAAAACTGTTTTTT.

Only a few counts were recorded for this clonotype. CDR3 loop: CASSLDGTGPVYEQYF. The CDR3 DNA follows: TGTGCCAGCAGCTTAGACGGGACAGGGCCTGTCTACGAGCAGTACTTC. V and J are TRBV7-2 and TRBJ2-7; TRBD1 matches 9 bases. The J segment lost 3 bases and the V segment lost 1 base, leaving 7 bases of the junction unmatched. Germline V lookup: CDR1 SGHTA, CDR2 FQGNSA. The CDR3 runs 16 residues.

This clonotype was observed a handful of times. The chain uses TRBV28 and TRBJ2-2; TRBD2 agrees at 7 bases. The germline CDR1 and CDR2 sequences are MDHEN and SYDVKM. V lost 6 bases to trimming and J lost 6 bases; unmatched junction nucleotides: 7. The length of the CDR3 is 14 residues. In DNA form, the CDR3 reads TGTGCCAGCAGATCCGGGACTATGGCCGGGGAGCTGTTTTTT. This sequence encodes CASRSGTMAGELFF.

The rearrangement uses TRBV29-1 and TRBJ2-7; tentatively, D is TRBD2 (5 bases). V was clipped by 4 bases and J by 2 bases, with 12 bases between them. The CDR3 spans 13 residues. From germline, CDR1 is SQVTM and CDR2 ANQGSEA. The CDR3 here is CSVVSSGAYEQYF. CDR3 DNA: TGCAGCGTTGTATCCAGCGGTGCCTACGAGCAGTACTTC.

The chain employs TRBV14 and TRBJ1-1; D is possibly TRBD1 (5 bases). The CDR3 sequence is 14 residues long. Between the trimmed V and J ends, which lost 4 bases and 4 bases, there was a span of 13 bases. Germline-derived CDR1 and CDR2 are SGHDN and FVKESK. CDR3 sequence (DNA): TGTGCCAGCAGCCCCCGGAGGGGAACCACTGAAGCTTTCTTT. Protein: CASSPRRGTTEAFF.

There are many counts of this clonotype. The rearrangement joins TRBV29-1 to TRBJ1-2; D is undetermined. CDR1 and CDR2 (germline): SQVTM, ANQGSEA. Trimming pared 7 bases from V and 10 bases from J, leaving 19 bases between. This CDR3 region has 12 residues. The CDR3 loop reads CSAMDEHSDYTF. The CDR3 bases are TGCAGCGCCATGGACGAACATAGTGACTACACCTTC.

CDR3 region: CASSWNQGEDTEAFF. CDR3 bases: TGCGCCAGCAGCTGGAACCAGGGGGAAGACACTGAAGCTTTCTTT. The chain joins TRBV5-1 to TRBJ1-1; TRBD1 agrees at 7 bases. V trimming: 3 bases; J trimming: 3 bases; junction bases outside the gene matches: 8. CDR3 length equals 15 residues. The germline V gene encodes CDR1 SGHRS and CDR2 YFSETQ.

The chain employs TRBV12-3 or TRBV12-4 and TRBJ2-6; D might be TRBD1 (5 bases). This CDR3 has 17 residues. V dropped 3 bases and J dropped 0 bases, with 12 bases sitting between them. This CDR3 reads CASSFRGESSGANVLTF. The CDR3 DNA is TGTGCCAGCAGTTTTAGGGGTGAGAGCTCTGGGGCCAACGTCCTGACTTTC.

The sample holds many counts of this clonotype. The genes are TRBV12-3 or TRBV12-4 and TRBJ1-4, with unresolved D. The CDR3 runs 14 residues. V lost 3 bases to trimming and J lost 3 bases, with 8 bases between them. The DNA for the CDR3 is TGTGCCAGCAGTTTCGGTAGAGCTAATGAAAAACTGTTTTTT. Its protein product is CASSFGRANEKLFF.

The table lists this clonotype with many counts. The V gene is TRBV5-1, the J gene TRBJ1-3; TRBD1 matches at 7 bases. CDR1 and CDR2 (germline): SGHRS, YFSETQ. The V gene end was trimmed by 2 bases and the J gene end by 0 bases; junction bases not matched to a gene: 5. The CDR3 spans 16 residues. CDR3 DNA: TGCGCCAGCAGCTTAGGACAGGCGAACTCTGGAAACACCATATATTTT. Translation: CASSLGQANSGNTIYF.

This chain links TRBV7-9 with TRBJ1-1; no definite D call. The CDR3 runs to 11 residues. Trimming left V 7 bases short and J 9 bases short, with 12 bases between. CDR1 and CDR2 from the germline V gene are SEHNR and FQNEAQ (reference sequence). The CDR3 coding sequence is TGTGCCAGCATACGCACCACGAAAGCTTTCTTT. Its translation is CASIRTTKAFF.

Only a few counts were recorded for this clonotype. Its ends do not fully match the called genes, so a read error is possible. The rearrangement links TRBV4-1 to TRBJ2-2; D unclear. Germline-derived CDR1 and CDR2 are MGHRA and YSYEKL. This CDR3 region has 15 residues. This CDR3 is CASSQESSNTGELFF. The CDR3 bases are TGTGCCAGCAGCCAAGAAAGCTCGAACACCGGGGAGCTGTTTTTT.

This clonotype was seen many times. The chain employs TRBV7-9 and TRBJ2-5; TRBD1 matches 7 bases. Germline assignment: CDR1 SEHNR and CDR2 FQNEAQ (reference sequence). This CDR3 region has 13 residues. V shed 5 bases, J shed 1 base, and the junction held 1 base outside the gene matches. The CDR3 region has the DNA TGTGCCAGCAGCAGGGACAGCCAAGAGACCCAGTACTTC. As protein: CASSRDSQETQYF.

This clonotype was observed at least ten times. The genes are TRBV28 and TRBJ1-2, with TRBD1 identical over 9 bases. CDR3 length equals 15 residues. Germline-derived CDR1 and CDR2 are MDHEN and SYDVKM. The V segment lost 2 bases and the J segment 6 bases; nucleotides outside the gene matches: 7. The chain's CDR3 is CASSLQTGGVDGYTF. CDR3 nucleotides: TGTGCCAGCAGTTTACAAACAGGGGGCGTAGATGGCTACACCTTC.

This clonotype was detected ten times or more. Germline and junction disagree at one end, which may indicate a read error. The rearrangement uses TRBV11-2 and TRBJ2-2; TRBD2 is a possible D gene (6 bases). CDR3 length: 13 amino acids. Germline V gene sequence: CDR1 SGHAT, CDR2 FQNNGV. CDR3 DNA sequence: TGTGCCAGCAGCTTAGGTGATCTCCACCCGGAGGGCTTT. Its translation is CASSLGDLHPEGF. Supplemented by reference TRBV11-2 and TRBJ2-2, the full variable domain reads EAGVAQSPRYKIIEKRQSVAFWCNPISGHATLYWYQQILGQGPKLLIQFQNNGVVDDSQLPKDRFSAERLKGVDSTLKIQPAKLEDSAVYLCASSLGDLHPEGFGEGSRLTVL.

This clonotype was counted ten times or more. The rearrangement joins TRBV2 to TRBJ1-5, with TRBD1 as a possible D gene (6 bases). The CDR3 spans 14 residues. CDR1 is SNHLY and CDR2 is FYNNEI in the germline V gene. Trimming left V 6 bases short and J 4 bases short, with 13 bases between. The CDR3: CASRAGANNQPQHF. The CDR3 DNA is TGTGCCAGCAGGGCGGGGGCAAATAATCAGCCCCAGCATTTT. Combining the CDR3 with reference TRBV2 and TRBJ1-5 gives the whole variable domain EPEVTQTPSHQVTQMGQEVILRCVPISNHLYFYWYRQILGQKVEFLVSFYNNEISEKSEIFDDQFSVERPDGSNFTLKIRSTKLEDSAMYFCASRAGANNQPQHFGDGTRLSIL.